This T cell receptor (beta chain) was identified during a study of CD8+CD57+ T cells in acquired aplastic anemia. About the research overall: The mean DNA yield obtained from sorted CD4+ and CD8+ cells came to approximately 3.2 ug.

Patients who underwent sequencing had shown CD8+CD57+ cell expansion by flow cytometry. In its sample, this clonotype was seen many times. Its specificity is not known. It was genomic DNA that served as the template for profiling TCR beta VDJ and CDR3. TCRdb fed the reads into MiXCR, producing one record per CDR3 protein. The sample yields around 430,000 distinct CDR3 sequences, 25% to 40% seen once. The germline V and J ends were trimmed by 3 bases and 5 bases, with 20 bases remaining between them. Germline CDR1 reads ENHRY; CDR2 reads SYGVKD. The CDR3 spans 16 residues. General study findings and limits: A set of some 28 CD8+ CDR3 sequences was shared between patients and controls, and these sequences appeared highly expressed in patients.

The V and J genes are TRBV10-3 and TRBJ2-7; D not resolved. Input material: sorted CD4+, CD8+, or CD8+CD57+ T cells (not recorded which) from PBMCs. This TCR was sampled from a human donor with aplastic anemia. CDR3 nucleotides: TGTGCCATCAGTGATTCTGGGTCTGGCTCTCGGCACGAGCAGTACTTC. Translation gives CAISDSGSGSRHEQYF.